This T cell receptor beta chain emerged from a study of cytomegalovirus exposure and HLA in healthy donors. General study findings and limits: In an earlier analysis, in some 600 donors, most V segments appeared productive either ~87% or ~30% of the time. The authors excluded some V segments, including TRBV6-2 and TRBV6-3, as indistinguishable.

V lost 7 bases and J 2 bases, leaving 9 bases between the germline ends. Germline V CDR1 and CDR2: MNHNY, SVGAGI (reference sequence). The length of the CDR3 is 13 residues. This clone came up a few times. Its antigen is unidentified. PCR primers comprised 60 Vbeta and 13 Jbeta primers. Clones were sequenced by immunoSEQ multiplex PCR, and TCRdb holds only the in-frame ones, with some missing. This sample yields about 160,000 clones, of which approximately 78% are seen a single time; roughly 7.7% belongs to the top ten. Everyone who donated was a healthy bone marrow donor. The chain links TRBV6-6 to TRBJ1-3, with D possibly being TRBD1 (5 bases). This sequence was found in a woman aged 25 to 39 in good health and CMV-seropositive. The sequenced sample consisted of PBMCs. The CDR3 region is CASNTQAGNTIYF. CDR3 in DNA: TGTGCCAGCAATACACAGGCTGGAAACACCATATATTTT.